The 22 T cell receptor beta chains below all came from one sample that was sequenced in a study of T-cell memory formation after mild COVID-19. Each CDR3 protein gets one entry after TCRdb re-called the 5' RACE reads with MiXCR. The data hold about 350,000 distinct CDR3 sequences, with roughly 19% observed a single time. The source material was PBMCs or a T cell subset sorted from them (not recorded which). These receptors were collected from a young man who had mild COVID-19 (a few samples of this study predate the infection). Cell type and time point are not known.

There are a few counts of this clonotype. The chain uses TRBV6-2 or TRBV6-3 and TRBJ2-5; D is unclear. The V end was cut by 2 bases, the J end by 3 bases, with 4 bases between. The CDR3 totals 12 residues. Germline V gene data show CDR1 as MNHEY and CDR2 as SVGEGT. CDR3 DNA sequence: TGTGCCAGCAGTTACCCAGAAGAGACCCAGTACTTC. This encodes CASSYPEETQYF.

The rearrangement uses TRBV6-5 and TRBJ1-1; TRBD1 aligns across 9 bases. The CDR3 totals 15 residues. The ends lost 2 bases at V and 3 bases at J; junction bases unmatched: 4. Per germline, CDR1 MNHEY and CDR2 SVGAGI. The DNA for the CDR3 is TGTGCCAGCAGTTACCAGCGGACAGGGGACACTGAAGCTTTCTTT. Amino acids: CASSYQRTGDTEAFF.

The rearrangement uses TRBV20-1 and TRBJ1-2; perhaps TRBD1 as D (5 bases). From germline, CDR1 is DFQATT and CDR2 SNEGSKA (reference sequence). CDR3 size: 14 residues. The V end lost 6 bases, the J end lost 3 bases, and 17 bases lay between the germline ends. CDR3: CSADPRQGDYGYTF. As DNA, the CDR3 is TGCAGTGCGGATCCTCGCCAGGGAGACTATGGCTACACCTTC.

The chain carries TRBV4-1 and TRBJ1-2; 8 positions match TRBD1. J gave up 2 bases and V 4 bases, and 6 bases lay outside the gene matches. This CDR3 spans 15 amino acids. Germline V gene lookup returns CDR1 MGHRA and CDR2 YSYEKL. The chain's CDR3 is CASSPPGGQNYGYTF. The DNA of the CDR3 is TGCGCCAGCAGCCCACCAGGGGGCCAAAACTATGGCTACACCTTC.

The gene calls are TRBV6-1 and TRBJ1-6; 7 nucleotides match TRBD1. The CDR3 is 14 residues long. Trimming took 5 bases from V and 10 from J; bases not matched to a gene: 8. Germline V gene data show CDR1 as MNHNS and CDR2 as SASEGT. The CDR3 nucleotides read TGTGCCAGCAGTCCTGGACAGGTCCAATCACCCCTCCACTTT. It encodes CASSPGQVQSPLHF.

The rearrangement joins TRBV20-1 to TRBJ1-5, with TRBD1 matching over 9 bases. The trim removed 3 bases at V and 6 bases at J, leaving 21 bases unmatched. This CDR3 spans 19 amino acids. CDR1 DFQATT and CDR2 SNEGSKA come from the germline V gene (reference sequence). The CDR3 reads CSARKFGTGWYRGGQPQHF. The DNA of the CDR3 is TGCAGTGCTAGGAAGTTCGGGACAGGGTGGTACAGAGGAGGTCAGCCCCAGCATTTT.

V and J are TRBV5-1 and TRBJ2-5, with TRBD1 identical over 7 bases. Germline CDR1 SGHRS, CDR2 YFSETQ. This CDR3 is 15 amino acids long. J gave up 3 bases and V 3 bases, and 8 bases lay outside the gene matches. The CDR3 reads CASSWAHRGEETQYF. The CDR3 coding sequence is TGCGCCAGCAGCTGGGCCCACAGGGGCGAAGAGACCCAGTACTTC.

The rearrangement joins TRBV6-6 to TRBJ2-3; 7 bases are shared with TRBD2. The CDR3 loop spans 15 amino acids. From germline, CDR1 is MNHNY and CDR2 SVGAGI (reference sequence). The ends lost 7 bases at V and 2 bases at J; junction bases unmatched: 9. In DNA form, the CDR3 reads TGTGCCAGCACTCCAAGGGAGGGAACCACAGATACGCAGTATTTT. It specifies CASTPREGTTDTQYF.

The chain carries TRBV20-1 and TRBJ2-5; TRBD2 aligns across 9 bases. Germline V gene sequence: CDR1 DFQATT, CDR2 SNEGSKA (reference sequence). This CDR3 is built from 12 residues. J was trimmed by 7 bases and V by 7 bases; bases with no gene match: 7. CDR3 sequence reads: CSVPGLAGTQYF. DNA of the CDR3: TGCAGTGTCCCGGGACTAGCAGGGACCCAGTACTTC.

This clonotype was seen more than once but under ten times. The V and J genes are TRBV7-2 and TRBJ2-3; TRBD2 is a possible D gene (6 bases). The CDR3 is 15 residues long. CDR1 and CDR2 (germline): SGHTA, FQGNSA. V shed 5 bases and J shed 2 bases, with 14 bases lying between them. This CDR3 reads CASSQWRALTDTQYF. The CDR3 DNA sequence: TGTGCCAGCAGCCAGTGGAGGGCCCTCACAGATACGCAGTATTTT.

This clonotype was picked up a small number of times. The rearrangement links TRBV3-1 to TRBJ1-1; D is unresolved. Between the trimmed V and J ends, which lost 1 base and 8 bases, there was a span of 11 bases. Germline V gene lookup returns CDR1 LGHDT and CDR2 YNNKEL (reference sequence). This CDR3 region has 13 residues. CDR3 bases: TGTGCCAGCAGCCAAGCCGCTCAGCGGGAAGCTTTCTTT. The encoded protein is CASSQAAQREAFF. Combining the CDR3 with reference TRBV3-1 and TRBJ1-1 gives the whole variable domain DTAVSQTPKYLVTQMGNDKSIKCEQNLGHDTMYWYKQDSKKFLKIMFSYNNKELIINETVPNRFSPKSPDKAHLNLHINSLELGDSAVYFCASSQAAQREAFFGQGTRLTVV.

This clonotype has just a few counts. The rearrangement uses TRBV7-2 and TRBJ2-5; possible D gene TRBD2, 5 bases. The CDR3 spans 15 residues. Germline V lookup: CDR1 SGHTA, CDR2 FQGNSA. V dropped 2 bases and J dropped 7 bases, with 17 bases sitting between them. The CDR3 loop is CASSLPGSSSGTQYF. CDR3 in DNA: TGTGCCAGCAGCTTACCTGGGAGCTCATCCGGGACCCAGTACTTC. The full variable domain, in which reference TRBV7-2 and TRBJ2-5 provide the parts outside the CDR3, is GAGVSQSPSNKVTEKGKDVELRCDPISGHTALYWYRQSLGQGLEFLIYFQGNSAPDKSGLPSDRFSAERTGGSVSTLTIQRTQQEDSAVYLCASSLPGSSSGTQYFGPGTRLLVL.

This clonotype was observed a handful of times. This chain joins TRBV11-2 and TRBJ2-1; unclear D gene. With 5 bases removed from V and 4 bases from J, the gap between germline ends came to 6 bases. In germline, CDR1 is SGHAT, CDR2 FQNNGV. This CDR3 has 12 residues. This CDR3 is CASSARYNEQFF. CDR3 bases: TGTGCCAGCAGCGCGAGGTACAATGAGCAGTTCTTC.

This chain links TRBV28 with TRBJ2-3, with 8 bases fitting TRBD2. This CDR3 has 15 residues. Trimming removed 5 bases from V and 2 bases from J; junction bases left unmatched: 6. The V gene's germline CDR1 is MDHEN and CDR2 SYDVKM. CDR3 DNA sequence: TGTGCCAGCAGTCCAGCGGGGGCCGTCACAGATACGCAGTATTTT. Translating gives CASSPAGAVTDTQYF.

This chain joins TRBV20-1 and TRBJ1-2; TRBD1 aligns across 11 bases. CDR1 is DFQATT and CDR2 is SNEGSKA in the germline V gene (reference sequence). V lost 6 bases, J lost 4 bases, and 10 bases stayed unmatched. This CDR3 contains 15 residues. CDR3: CSAVTGTGGGYGYTF. CDR3 sequence (DNA): TGCAGTGCCGTAACCGGGACAGGGGGAGGCTATGGCTACACCTTC.

The table lists this clonotype with a count of one. This chain uses TRBV29-1 with TRBJ2-1; TRBD1 aligns across 7 bases. The CDR3 loop spans 11 amino acids. J gave up 8 bases and V 7 bases, and 5 bases lay outside the gene matches. Germline V gene data show CDR1 as SQVTM and CDR2 as ANQGSEA. The DNA of the CDR3 is TGCAGCGCTAGGGGGCTGGATGAGCAGTTCTTC. Residues: CSARGLDEQFF.

J is TRBJ2-3 and V is TRBV20-1, with TRBD2 matching over 12 bases. The CDR3 consists of 14 residues. The germline V gene has CDR1 DFQATT and CDR2 SNEGSKA (reference sequence). V shed 3 bases, J shed 6 bases, and the junction held 4 bases outside the gene matches. The DNA for the CDR3 is TGCAGTGCTAGCCGACTAGCGGGGGCGGATACGCAGTATTTT. This sequence encodes CSASRLAGADTQYF.

This clonotype was counted between two and nine times. The V gene is TRBV2, the J gene TRBJ1-1; the match to TRBD1 covers 8 bases. The CDR3 runs to 14 residues. Germline CDR1 is SNHLY and CDR2 is FYNNEI. V was clipped by 7 bases and J by 5 bases; unmatched bases: 9. CDR3 sequence reads: CASIRTGSWTEAFF. As DNA, the CDR3 is TGTGCCAGCATAAGGACAGGGTCGTGGACTGAAGCTTTCTTT.

The chain uses TRBV10-2 and TRBJ2-1; D remains ambiguous. The CDR3 sequence is 11 residues long. Trimming pared 5 bases from V and 9 bases from J, leaving 8 bases between. Germline CDR1 and CDR2: WSHSY and SAAADI. CDR3 sequence (DNA): TGCGCCAGCAGTAGCTGGGGTGAGCAGTTCTTC. Translation gives CASSSWGEQFF.

The chain is built from TRBV7-9 and TRBJ2-7, with a possible D match to TRBD1 (5 bases). Germline CDR1 and CDR2: SEHNR and FQNEAQ (reference sequence). The length of the CDR3 is 15 residues. V was cut by 3 bases and J by 3 bases, with 15 bases left in between. CDR3 DNA: TGTGCCAGCAGCTTGTGCGTGGGGCGCTTCTACGAGCAGTACGTC. It is translated as CASSLCVGRFYEQYV.

This chain joins TRBV6-2 or TRBV6-3 and TRBJ1-6, with 7 nucleotides matching TRBD1. From germline, CDR1 is MNHEY and CDR2 SVGEGT. The CDR3 is 15 amino acids. Trimming took 5 bases from V and 8 from J; bases not matched to a gene: 9. CDR3 DNA sequence: TGTGCCAGCAGTGGGGGACAGCCGGCGCATTCACCCCTCCACTTT. Translated: CASSGGQPAHSPLHF.

This clonotype appeared a few times. The CDR3 nucleotides read TGTGCCAGCATTAACAGGGGCCTCTCCTACGAGCAGTACTTC. Its translation: CASINRGLSYEQYF. The V call is TRBV6-1, the J call TRBJ2-7, with TRBD1 matching over 7 bases. V was pared by 7 bases and J by 0 bases, with 6 bases of the junction left unmatched. From germline, CDR1 is MNHNS and CDR2 SASEGT. The CDR3 loop spans 14 amino acids.